The TCR beta chain under discussion was sequenced for a study of HIV-infected children after antiretroviral therapy interruption. Unique molecular identifiers were included in an RNA-based 3' RACE TCR library. TCRdb called the 3' RACE reads again in MiXCR, with one record for every CDR3 protein. The table shows 35,000 to 50,000 distinct CDR3 sequences, with about 6% occurring only once. This sample's treatment: PENTA 11 planned treatment interruption arm or continuous ART arm. This material consisted of CD45RA+ CD4+ T cells from PBMCs, pooled from several time points, taken from a donor given antiretroviral therapy, either interrupted or continuous. Subset noted: naive CD4+ CD45RA+ CD45RO- T cells. This TCR derives from a pool of human donors with HIV.

The CDR3 sequence: CASSEDSRTEAFF. Here the CDR3 DNA reads TGTGCCAGCAGTGAAGACAGCCGCACTGAAGCTTTCTTT. V and J are TRBV2 and TRBJ1-1; D call uncertain. Germline-derived CDR1 and CDR2 are SNHLY and FYNNEI. With 1 base removed from V and 4 bases from J, the gap between germline ends came to 7 bases. CDR3 length: 13 amino acids.